The clone carrying this T cell receptor beta chain was counted a few times. Its antigen is not identified. This record comes from a study of molecular identifiers for immune sequencing clone quantification. The CDR3 is 16 amino acids. Germline CDR1 reads SGHVS; CDR2 reads FNYEAQ. The V end lost 5 bases, the J end lost 4 bases, and 19 bases lay between the germline ends. Study-level points and caveats: Spiked Jurkat TCR RNA from one cell was reportedly detectable among about a million naive cells.

TCRdb used MiXCR to reprocess the PCR reads, holding one entry per CDR3 protein. The repertoire holds 8,800 or so distinct CDR3 sequences, with approximately 31% as singletons. The clonotype was recovered from a human donor in good health. Some libraries in this study had Jurkat cell RNA spiked in. Material: naive CD8+ T cells from blood, with Jurkat cell RNA spiked in. Subset specified: FACS-sorted CD8+CD4-CCR7+CD45RA+ naive T cells. J is TRBJ2-3 and V is TRBV7-6; perhaps TRBD1 as D (5 bases). CDR3 loop: CASSPLQGARADTQYF. The DNA for the CDR3 is TGTGCCAGCAGCCCACTTCAAGGGGCCAGGGCAGATACGCAGTATTTT.